The 13 T cell receptor beta chains reported below all come from one sample, sequenced in a study of blood T cell repertoires in COVID-19 (dated by TCRdb to the early 2020s). Library prep was done by the immunoSEQ multiplex PCR assay. The source is immuneACCESS, and TCRdb retained only in-frame sequences with V and J called. Part of the clones is not carried over; for the studies checked, unresolved V genes explain less than half of this, and the remainder is unexplained. The sample table records roughly 400,000 clones; over 75% of these occur just once. The ten largest clones add up to about 1.5% of the sample. The sample taken for sequencing was PBMCs or T cells enriched from blood (not recorded which). These receptors were collected from a woman between 18 and 29 years old who had been exposed to COVID-19.

V and J are TRBV9 and TRBJ2-3; TRBD2 agrees at 8 bases. CDR3 length: 16 amino acids. Germline loops: CDR1 SGDLS, CDR2 YYNGEE. Germline trimming cut 0 bases from V and 5 bases from J; bases unmatched to any gene: 8. The DNA for the CDR3 is TGTGCCAGCAGCGTAGTTGGGGCCGGGACTAGAGATACGCAGTATTTT. Protein: CASSVVGAGTRDTQYF.

The genes are TRBV7-2 and TRBJ1-2; D is perhaps TRBD1 (6 bases). CDR1 and CDR2 (germline): SGHTA, FQGNSA. Deletions cut 1 base from V and 10 bases from J, with 16 bases between. The CDR3 has 14 amino acids. The CDR3 DNA reads as TGTGCCAGCAGCTTAGATACAGGGTCTATGGACTACACCTTC. Translated, it gives CASSLDTGSMDYTF.

The DNA for the CDR3 is TGTGCCAGCAGGGAGACTAGCGGGACGCCCTACGAGCAGTACTTC. Protein product: CASRETSGTPYEQYF. This chain connects TRBV28 to TRBJ2-7, with TRBD2 matching over 11 bases. Germline values: CDR1 MDHEN, CDR2 SYDVKM. CDR3 length equals 15 residues. With V trimmed by 6 bases and J by 2 bases, 6 bases remained unmatched.

There are many counts of this clone. In the same sample, other DNA sequences code for this CDR3. The genes are TRBV28 and TRBJ2-7, with D unclear. From germline, CDR1 is MDHEN and CDR2 SYDVKM. The CDR3 extends over 14 amino acids. The V end was cut by 1 base, the J end by 0 bases, with 7 bases between. The CDR3 region is CASSLSPSSYEQYF. The CDR3 nucleotides are TGTGCCAGCAGTTTATCTCCCAGCTCCTACGAGCAGTACTTC.

The chain links TRBV6-5 to TRBJ1-6, with 8 bases fitting TRBD1. CDR1 is MNHEY and CDR2 is SVGAGI in the germline V gene. Trimming removed 5 bases from V and 8 bases from J; junction bases left unmatched: 8. The CDR3 is 15 residues long. The DNA of the CDR3 is TGTGCCAGCAGTAAGGACAGGGTGGGCCATTCACCCCTCCACTTT. It translates to CASSKDRVGHSPLHF.

The rearrangement uses TRBV9 and TRBJ2-7; D unresolved. V lost 2 bases to trimming and J lost 2 bases, with 17 bases between them. The CDR3 is made up of 16 amino acids. In germline, CDR1 is SGDLS, CDR2 YYNGEE. In DNA form, the CDR3 reads TGTGCCAGCAGCGTGAAAAATTGGGCCCGGACCTACGAGCAGTACTTC. Translated, it gives CASSVKNWARTYEQYF.

The chain has TRBV15 and TRBJ2-1; TRBD2 matches 10 bases. In germline, CDR1 is LNHNV, CDR2 YYDKDF (reference sequence). The CDR3 has 20 residues. After removal of 5 bases from V and 1 base from J, the junction contained 17 bases not matched to a gene. Here the CDR3 DNA reads TGTGCCACCAGCCCCGATTTGAAGAAACCGGGACTAGCGTCCTACAATGAGCAGTTCTTC. Translating it yields CATSPDLKKPGLASYNEQFF.

The chain links TRBV4-1 to TRBJ2-1, with 8 positions matching TRBD2. The CDR3 spans 16 residues. The germline V gene encodes CDR1 MGHRA and CDR2 YSYEKL. J was trimmed by 1 base and V by 6 bases; bases with no gene match: 8. CDR3 amino acids: CASRGAGTSSYNEQFF. The CDR3 nucleotides read TGCGCCAGCAGGGGGGCCGGGACTAGTTCCTACAATGAGCAGTTCTTC.

This chain's CDR3 is CASSSPPQRGTSYEQYF. CDR3 coding DNA: TGTGCCAGCAGCTCCCCGCCCCAGAGGGGGACCTCCTACGAGCAGTACTTC. The chain uses TRBV7-9 and TRBJ2-7, with a possible D match to TRBD1 (6 bases). Trimming took 4 bases from V and 0 from J, leaving 19 bases between them. Germline loops: CDR1 SEHNR, CDR2 FQNEAQ (reference sequence). This CDR3 has 17 amino acids.

The chain links TRBV27 to TRBJ1-6; 10 nucleotides align to TRBD1. The CDR3 has 18 residues. Per germline, CDR1 MNHEY and CDR2 SMNVEV (reference sequence). J gave up 1 base and V 6 bases, and 9 bases lay outside the gene matches. The DNA of the CDR3 is TGTGCCAGCAGCCAGACCATGGACAGGGGGTCCTATAATTCACCCCTCCACTTT. Protein sequence: CASSQTMDRGSYNSPLHF.

This chain joins TRBV5-1 and TRBJ2-7, with 7 nucleotides matching TRBD2. Trimming cost V 7 bases and J 3 bases; bases outside gene matches: 19. Looked up from germline, CDR1 is SGHRS and CDR2 is YFSETQ. CDR3 length equals 17 residues. The CDR3 bases are TGCGCCAGCTCCGTTCGGGCGGCGGGAGACCCGAGCTACGAGCAGTACTTC. Translation gives CASSVRAAGDPSYEQYF.

The rearrangement links TRBV7-8 to TRBJ2-5; the D gene is possibly TRBD2 (6 bases). V shed 7 bases and J shed 3 bases, with 27 bases lying between them. This CDR3 region has 18 residues. Per the germline V gene, CDR1 is SGHVS and CDR2 is FQNEAQ. As DNA, the CDR3 is TGTGCCAGCACCTACCCCGTCGCGGGGCCCTACTATGAAGAGACCCAGTACTTC. It is translated as CASTYPVAGPYYEETQYF. The full variable domain, rest sourced from reference TRBV7-8 and TRBJ2-5, is GAGVSQSPRYKVAKRGQDVALRCDPISGHVSLFWYQQALGQGPEFLTYFQNEAQLDKSGLPSDRFFAERPEGSVSTLKIQRTQQEDSAVYLCASTYPVAGPYYEETQYFGPGTRLLVL.

This clone occurred once. The chain joins TRBV15 to TRBJ2-7; 7 bases fit TRBD1. This CDR3 is built from 14 residues. The J segment lost 1 base and the V segment lost 0 bases, leaving 0 bases of the junction unmatched. Germline CDR1 reads LNHNV; CDR2 reads YYDKDF (reference sequence). CDR3 residues: CATSRETGSYEQYF. The CDR3 DNA follows: TGTGCCACCAGCAGAGAGACAGGGTCCTACGAGCAGTACTTC.